Below, 23 T cell receptor beta chains from the same sample are listed, as sequenced in a study of shared clonotypes between healthy human individuals. Measured with immunoSEQ multiplex PCR; TCRdb has only the in-frame clones, and not every one. The sample lists some 2 million clones; roughly 94% were seen once. The sample was naive CD4+ T cells sorted from blood. Subset indicated: CD45RA+ positively selected. The receptors derive from a man aged 18 to 30 in good health.

The genes are TRBV28 and TRBJ2-7; 9 positions agree with TRBD1. This CDR3 is 15 amino acids long. Germline CDR1 reads MDHEN; CDR2 reads SYDVKM. V lost 5 bases to trimming and J lost 3 bases; unmatched junction nucleotides: 8. The CDR3 is CASSALGTGNYEQYF. The CDR3 region has the DNA TGTGCCAGCAGTGCCCTCGGGACAGGGAACTACGAGCAGTACTTC.

This chain connects TRBV11-2 to TRBJ1-5; D ambiguous. Germline V lookup: CDR1 SGHAT, CDR2 FQNNGV. This CDR3 region has 14 residues. V was shortened by 0 bases and J by 8 bases, with 11 bases between the two germline ends. CDR3 loop: CASSLDTGKEPQHF. The CDR3 DNA reads as TGTGCCAGCAGCTTAGATACGGGAAAGGAGCCCCAGCATTTT.

The rearrangement joins TRBV5-4 to TRBJ1-1; a weak D match, TRBD1 (6 bases). V was trimmed by 5 bases and J by 3 bases, leaving 17 bases between them. CDR1 is SGHNT, CDR2 YYREEE, per germline (reference sequence). The CDR3 loop spans 15 amino acids. CDR3: CASRIPGTIDTEAFF. The CDR3 DNA reads TGTGCCAGCAGAATCCCCGGGACAATAGACACTGAAGCTTTCTTT.

This sequence joins TRBV5-1 and TRBJ1-3; 9 bases agree with TRBD1. CDR1 is SGHRS, CDR2 YFSETQ, per germline. CDR3 length equals 17 residues. V lost 0 bases, J lost 2 bases, and 6 bases stayed unmatched. CDR3 nucleotides: TGCGCCAGCAGCTTGGAACAGGGGGCAAAGGCTGGAAACACCATATATTTT. Amino acid sequence: CASSLEQGAKAGNTIYF. The entire variable domain, with the rest obtained from reference TRBV5-1 and TRBJ1-3, is as follows: KAGVTQTPRYLIKTRGQQVTLSCSPISGHRSVSWYQQTPGQGLQFLFEYFSETQRNKGNFPGRFSGRQFSNSRSEMNVSTLELGDSALYLCASSLEQGAKAGNTIYFGEGSWLTVV.

This clone was detected a few times. This chain links TRBV6-6 with TRBJ1-6; D gene uncertain. The CDR3 runs 12 residues. The germline V gene has CDR1 MNHNY and CDR2 SVGAGI (reference sequence). V was shortened by 7 bases and J by 3 bases, with 4 bases between the two germline ends. The CDR3 DNA reads as TGTGCCAGCACACACTATAATTCACCCCTCCACTTT. Residues: CASTHYNSPLHF.

V and J are TRBV7-2 and TRBJ2-2; 10 positions match TRBD2. The V gene end was trimmed by 5 bases and the J gene end by 2 bases; junction bases not matched to a gene: 5. The CDR3 runs 16 residues. CDR1 is SGHTA and CDR2 is FQGNSA in the germline V gene. This chain's CDR3 is CASSVLAGVNTGELFF. DNA for the CDR3: TGTGCCAGCAGCGTCCTAGCGGGAGTTAACACCGGGGAGCTGTTTTTT.

There are a few counts of this clone. Other DNA sequences in this sample translate to the same CDR3. The gene calls are TRBV19 and TRBJ2-1; D gene uncertain. Between the trimmed V and J ends, which lost 3 bases and 7 bases, there was a span of 4 bases. The CDR3 has 11 amino acids. The germline CDR1 and CDR2 sequences are LNHDA and SQIVND (reference sequence). CDR3 bases: TGTGCCAGTAGTATGGTGAATGAGCAGTTCTTC. Protein sequence: CASSMVNEQFF.

This CDR3 reads CASSRDDPSSYEQYF. DNA for the CDR3: TGTGCCAGCAGCCGGGACGATCCATCCTCCTACGAGCAGTACTTC. The V call is TRBV7-9, the J call TRBJ2-7, with D possibly called TRBD1 or TRBD2 (5 bases each). There are 15 residues in the CDR3. V lost 5 bases and J 0 bases, leaving 14 bases between the germline ends. CDR1 is SEHNR, CDR2 FQNEAQ, per germline (reference sequence).

The chain recombines TRBV7-9 with TRBJ1-5; D remains unclear. V lost 1 base and J lost 1, with 5 bases in between. Germline CDR1 and CDR2: SEHNR and FQNEAQ (reference sequence). The CDR3 totals 14 residues. The CDR3 DNA follows: TGTGCCAGCAGCTTAGGAGTCAGCAATCAGCCCCAGCATTTT. Amino acid sequence: CASSLGVSNQPQHF.

This chain uses TRBV29-1 with TRBJ2-4; a weak D match, TRBD1 (5 bases). The germline V gene encodes CDR1 SQVTM and CDR2 ANQGSEA. The CDR3 is made up of 14 amino acids. V was cut by 5 bases and J by 3 bases, with 14 bases left in between. CDR3 DNA sequence: TGCAGCGTTAGGGGCAGGGCTGGCAAAAACATTCAGTACTTC. This gives the protein CSVRGRAGKNIQYF.

The chain is built from TRBV5-1 and TRBJ1-4; D is ambiguous. The CDR3 is made up of 16 amino acids. Germline-derived CDR1 and CDR2 are SGHRS and YFSETQ. V lost 1 base and J 0 bases, leaving 10 bases between the germline ends. In nucleotides, the CDR3 is TGCGCCAGCAGCTTGTCCGGCTCGGCAACTAATGAAAAACTGTTTTTT. Translating it yields CASSLSGSATNEKLFF.

The J gene is TRBJ1-1, the V gene TRBV10-3; D is possibly TRBD1 (6 bases). This CDR3 contains 17 residues. V was cut by 3 bases and J by 5 bases, with 22 bases left in between. Germline assignment: CDR1 ENHRY and CDR2 SYGVKD. The CDR3 nucleotides are TGTGCCATCAGTGACGGTTTTTTGCGGTCAGGGGATACTGAAGCTTTCTTT. Residues: CAISDGFLRSGDTEAFF.

This chain connects TRBV2 to TRBJ1-4; D possibly corresponds to TRBD1 (5 bases). The V and J ends lost 6 bases and 4 bases respectively, with 18 bases between them. The CDR3 loop spans 16 amino acids. Per the germline V gene, CDR1 is SNHLY and CDR2 is FYNNEI. This CDR3 is CASRGLGPGGNEKLFF. The CDR3 DNA reads TGTGCCAGCAGGGGGCTTGGGCCAGGCGGTAATGAAAAACTGTTTTTT.

The chain combines TRBV18 with TRBJ1-2; possibly TRBD1 for D (6 bases). The CDR3 is made up of 14 amino acids. Trimming removed 4 bases at V and 3 bases at J, with 12 bases between. Germline loops: CDR1 KGHSH, CDR2 LQKENI. In nucleotides, the CDR3 is TGTGCCAGCTCACACCAGGGGCGCGACTATGGCTACACCTTC. Protein product: CASSHQGRDYGYTF.

V usage is TRBV6-1 and J usage is TRBJ2-7; a weak D match, TRBD1 (6 bases). This CDR3 region has 14 residues. The V end lost 2 bases, the J end lost 7 bases, and 15 bases lay between the germline ends. The germline V gene has CDR1 MNHNS and CDR2 SASEGT. The CDR3 DNA follows: TGTGCCAGCAGTGAATGGCAGGGGTCCGGGGAGCAGTACTTC. Encoded protein: CASSEWQGSGEQYF.

In nucleotides, the CDR3 is TGTGCCAGCAGCTTCAGGTTCATCGGCTACGAGCAGTACTTC. Protein sequence: CASSFRFIGYEQYF. The V and J genes are TRBV5-8 and TRBJ2-7; D gene uncertain. Trimming cost V 2 bases and J 3 bases, with 12 bases left between them. The CDR3 is made up of 14 amino acids. The germline CDR1 and CDR2 sequences are SGHTS and YDEGEE. The whole variable domain, filled in from reference TRBV5-8 and TRBJ2-7, reads EAGVTQSPTHLIKTRGQQATLRCSPISGHTSVYWYQQALGLGLQFLLWYDEGEERNRGNFPPRFSGRQFPNYSSELNVNALELEDSALYLCASSFRFIGYEQYFGPGTRLTVT.

The genes are TRBV4-3 and TRBJ2-7; D remains unclear. In germline, CDR1 is LGHNA, CDR2 YSLEER. The V end was cut by 0 bases, the J end by 0 bases, with 12 bases between. CDR3 size: 16 residues. DNA for the CDR3: TGCGCCAGCAGCCAAGATGGTACCGTTACCTCCTACGAGCAGTACTTC. Its translation: CASSQDGTVTSYEQYF.

This clone occurred once. The rearrangement uses TRBV6-6 and TRBJ2-4; D remains unclear. Germline CDR1 and CDR2: MNHNY and SVGAGI (reference sequence). CDR3 length: 12 amino acids. With 6 bases removed from V and 7 bases from J, the gap between germline ends came to 10 bases. The CDR3 here is CASSETTNIQYF. The DNA for the CDR3 is TGTGCCAGCAGCGAGACAACGAACATTCAGTACTTC.

This chain uses TRBV5-4 with TRBJ2-1; 9 bases line up with TRBD2. Germline CDR1 SGHNT, CDR2 YYREEE (reference sequence). The V gene end was trimmed by 2 bases and the J gene end by 7 bases; junction bases not matched to a gene: 4. CDR3 length: 14 residues. CDR3 sequence (DNA): TGTGCCAGCAGCTTAGTAGGACTAGCGAATGAGCAGTTCTTC. As protein: CASSLVGLANEQFF.

The V gene is TRBV7-9, the J gene TRBJ2-7; TRBD2 might be the D (6 bases). In germline, CDR1 is SEHNR, CDR2 FQNEAQ (reference sequence). The CDR3 sequence is 16 residues long. V lost 5 bases, J lost 1 base, and 18 bases lay in between. The CDR3: CASSRSGVYGSYEQYF. The DNA of the CDR3 is TGTGCCAGCAGCCGTAGCGGTGTGTACGGATCCTACGAGCAGTACTTC.

Notes on this clone: Other DNA sequences in the sample encode the same CDR3. The chain combines TRBV10-3 with TRBJ2-5, with D perhaps matching TRBD1 (5 bases). Germline CDR1 is ENHRY and CDR2 is SYGVKD. The CDR3 runs to 12 residues. V was clipped by 6 bases and J by 0 bases, with 5 bases between them. CDR3 amino acids: CAIRGDQETQYF. CDR3 DNA: TGTGCCATCAGAGGGGACCAAGAGACCCAGTACTTC.

The chain couples TRBV9 to TRBJ1-3, with unresolved D. CDR3 length equals 17 residues. V lost 1 base to trimming and J lost 4 bases, with 18 bases between them. Germline V gene lookup returns CDR1 SGDLS and CDR2 YYNGEE. The CDR3 DNA follows: TGTGCCAGCAGCGTACTCGGTTCCCTAAATGCGGGAAACACCATATATTTT. Encoded protein: CASSVLGSLNAGNTIYF.

Note on this clone: The sample contains more than one DNA sequence encoding this CDR3. The chain couples TRBV6-5 to TRBJ1-1; D call uncertain. Trimming stripped 0 bases from V and 8 bases from J, with 10 bases between. Per the germline V gene, CDR1 is MNHEY and CDR2 is SVGAGI. CDR3 length equals 13 residues. CDR3 loop: CASSYSIGTEAFF. CDR3 DNA sequence: TGTGCCAGCAGTTACTCGATTGGTACCGAAGCTTTCTTT.